The clone carrying this T cell receptor beta chain was detected only once. The antigen remains undetermined. Germline CDR1 and CDR2: MDHEN and SYDVKM. V lost 8 bases and J lost 10, with 20 bases in between. CDR3 length: 13 residues. The sample is drawn from a study of OX40 agonist ivuxolimab in advanced cancers. Study-wide findings and caveats: Clonal expansion was seen in CD4+ and CD8+ blood T cells by week 6 at 0.1 to 3.0 mg/kg. In the 0.1-3.0 mg/kg groups, partial responders showed among the lowest expansion. Mean expanded clone counts were higher in CD8+ than CD4+ T cells.

Some clones are missing from TCRdb's copy, which holds only in-frame ones; the method was immunoSEQ multiplex PCR. This table has under 90,000 clones, about 90% appearing once. V gene TRBV28 combines with J gene TRBJ2-5, with D maybe TRBD1 (5 bases). Here the sequenced sample was CD4+ or CD8+ T cells sorted from blood, taken in a trial of the OX40 agonist ivuxolimab. The source of this sequence is an adult with an advanced solid tumor such as melanoma, head and neck, liver or kidney cancer. The CDR3 DNA reads TGTGCCAGCCTAAATCTGGCAGGGCAGGTCCAGTACTTC. Protein sequence: CASLNLAGQVQYF.